A single sample is the source of the 15 T cell receptor beta chains below, sequenced in a study of blood T cell repertoires in COVID-19. Sequencing was performed with immunoSEQ multiplex PCR; in TCRdb, only in-frame clones are kept and a portion is missing. Of 400,000 or so clones listed, about nine tenths are singletons. Sequenced material: PBMCs or T cells enriched from blood (not recorded which). Source of these receptors: a man younger than 30 who had recovered from COVID-19.

This rearrangement joins TRBV19 to TRBJ1-4, with 9 nucleotides matching TRBD1. Germline lookup yields CDR1 LNHDA and CDR2 SQIVND (reference sequence). The CDR3 consists of 15 residues. J lost 8 bases, V lost 5 bases, and 9 bases had no gene match. This CDR3 is CASSPSRTGDEKLFF. DNA of the CDR3: TGTGCCAGTAGTCCGTCGAGGACAGGGGACGAAAAACTGTTTTTT.

This chain connects TRBV7-2 to TRBJ1-3; possible D gene TRBD1, 5 bases. Looked up from germline, CDR1 is SGHTA and CDR2 is FQGNSA. The V end lost 5 bases, the J end lost 4 bases, and 15 bases lay between the germline ends. CDR3 size: 15 residues. DNA for the CDR3: TGTGCCAGCAGCCCCGGGGGTTTTTCCGGAAACACCATATATTTT. Amino acid sequence: CASSPGGFSGNTIYF.

The V gene is TRBV6-5, the J gene TRBJ2-5; a weak D match, TRBD2 (7 bases). The CDR3 runs 15 residues. Per germline, CDR1 MNHEY and CDR2 SVGAGI. Deletions cut 6 bases from V and 4 bases from J, with 18 bases between. The CDR3 DNA is TGTGCCAGCAGGGTTTGGGGAGGGGGAGGAGAGACCCAGTACTTC. Translation: CASRVWGGGGETQYF.

This clone was seen a single time. The rearrangement links TRBV19 to TRBJ2-1; 8 bases map to TRBD2. CDR1 and CDR2 (germline): LNHDA, SQIVND (reference sequence). Trimming cost V 5 bases and J 4 bases; bases outside gene matches: 10. The CDR3 loop spans 16 amino acids. The CDR3 nucleotides are TGTGCCAGTAGTCCTCAGGGTAGCGGGATGTACAATGAGCAGTTCTTC. This encodes CASSPQGSGMYNEQFF.

Written as DNA, the CDR3 is TGTGCCAGCAGCGTAGTGGATTTGGGGCCGTACACCGGGGAGCTGTTTTTT. It codes for CASSVVDLGPYTGELFF. The genes are TRBV9 and TRBJ2-2, with a possible D match to TRBD1 (5 bases). Germline V gives CDR1 SGDLS, CDR2 YYNGEE. V gave up 0 bases and J gave up 3 bases, with 15 bases separating them. The CDR3 covers 17 residues.

Notes on this clone: It is unclear where the CDR3 begins or ends on the DNA, so no DNA is shown, and the CDR3 is as TCRdb lists it. The chain carries TRBV7-8 and TRBJ2-5; the D segment call TRBD1 is taken from the table without a DNA check. Germline CDR1 reads SGHVS; CDR2 reads FQNEAQ. The CDR3 has 16 residues if both end residues are counted. The CDR3 reads CASSSFLWTEGGTQYF.

The gene calls are TRBV9 and TRBJ2-7; 8 bases map to TRBD1. Unmatched junction bases numbered 9, after V lost 0 bases and J lost 7 bases. This CDR3 is 15 amino acids long. Germline CDR1 is SGDLS and CDR2 is YYNGEE. This CDR3 reads CASSVEGDRMGEQYF. CDR3 DNA: TGTGCCAGCAGCGTAGAAGGGGACAGGATGGGTGAGCAGTACTTC. The whole variable domain, filled in from reference TRBV9 and TRBJ2-7, reads DSGVTQTPKHLITATGQRVTLRCSPRSGDLSVYWYQQSLDQGLQFLIQYYNGEERAKGNILERFSAQQFPDLHSELNLSSLELGDSALYFCASSVEGDRMGEQYFGPGTRLTVT.

This chain joins TRBV6-5 and TRBJ1-4; D is possibly TRBD1 (5 bases). The germline CDR1 and CDR2 sequences are MNHEY and SVGAGI. The ends were cut back, 10 bases at V and 8 bases at J, with 20 bases in the middle. The CDR3 has 14 amino acids. The DNA for the CDR3 is TGTGCCACCGACCGTAGGGGAAGTGGAGAAAAACTGTTTTTT. This gives the protein CATDRRGSGEKLFF.

The chain is built from TRBV29-1 and TRBJ1-2; D not certain. Between the trimmed V and J ends, which lost 3 bases and 4 bases, there was a span of 3 bases. CDR1 is SQVTM, CDR2 ANQGSEA, per germline. This CDR3 is 10 amino acids long. CDR3 amino acids: CSVDGYGYTF. In nucleotides, the CDR3 is TGCAGCGTTGACGGCTATGGCTACACCTTC.

V gene TRBV29-1 combines with J gene TRBJ2-7, with 8 positions matching TRBD2. Per germline, CDR1 SQVTM and CDR2 ANQGSEA. The CDR3 runs to 15 residues. Trimming cost V 8 bases and J 4 bases; bases outside gene matches: 16. For the CDR3, the DNA is TGCAGCCCGCTGGGAAGCGGGAGAATAATTTACGAGCAGTACTTC. Amino acid sequence: CSPLGSGRIIYEQYF.

The genes are TRBV9 and TRBJ2-6; 9 positions agree with TRBD1. The CDR3 has 17 amino acids. Germline CDR1 is SGDLS and CDR2 is YYNGEE. V lost 4 bases, J lost 0 bases, and 5 bases stayed unmatched. This CDR3 is CASSPGQGSSGANVLTF. In DNA, the CDR3 is TGTGCCAGCAGCCCCGGACAGGGGAGCTCTGGGGCCAACGTCCTGACTTTC. Supplemented by reference TRBV9 and TRBJ2-6, the full variable domain reads DSGVTQTPKHLITATGQRVTLRCSPRSGDLSVYWYQQSLDQGLQFLIQYYNGEERAKGNILERFSAQQFPDLHSELNLSSLELGDSALYFCASSPGQGSSGANVLTFGAGSRLTVL.

The chain is built from TRBV6-5 and TRBJ1-4; 9 bases line up with TRBD1. The germline gives CDR1 MNHEY, CDR2 SVGAGI. The junction had 7 bases not matched to a gene; V was cut back by 2 bases and J by 6 bases. The CDR3 contains 16 residues. Here the CDR3 DNA reads TGTGCCAGCAGTTACACAAACACAGGGGGCTATGAAAAACTGTTTTTT. This gives the protein CASSYTNTGGYEKLFF.

This chain connects TRBV28 to TRBJ1-5; D possibly corresponds to TRBD1 (6 bases). Germline CDR1 and CDR2: MDHEN and SYDVKM. Trimming stripped 3 bases from V and 9 bases from J, with 12 bases between. There are 13 residues in the CDR3. The CDR3 sequence is CASSLGGQGPQHF. DNA for the CDR3: TGTGCCAGCAGTTTGGGGGGGCAGGGGCCCCAGCATTTT.

The V gene is TRBV2, the J gene TRBJ1-2; D is possibly TRBD1 (5 bases). CDR3 length equals 13 residues. The V gene lost 4 bases and the J gene lost 5 bases, with 11 bases spanning the gap. Germline V gene sequence: CDR1 SNHLY, CDR2 FYNNEI. CDR3 DNA: TGTGCCAGCAGTGTCGTACAGGAATATGGCTACACCTTC. It is translated as CASSVVQEYGYTF.

This chain connects TRBV7-8 to TRBJ1-2; 7 bases agree with TRBD1. Germline loops: CDR1 SGHVS, CDR2 FQNEAQ. After removal of 5 bases from V and 5 bases from J, the junction contained 11 bases not matched to a gene. The CDR3 totals 15 residues. CDR3 loop: CASSPNRGTRYGYTF. The DNA for the CDR3 is TGTGCCAGCAGCCCCAACAGGGGAACTCGGTATGGCTACACCTTC.